Listed below are T cell receptor beta chains from one sample, sequenced in a study of blood T cell repertoires in COVID-19. The method was immunoSEQ multiplex PCR; TCRdb's version includes in-frame clones alone and lacks a portion of them. The sample consists of some 190,000 clones, around nine tenths of them appearing once. The material sequenced was peripheral blood. The receptor set was obtained from a woman in her 40s who had recovered from COVID-19. Both conserved end residues are part of each CDR3. Fields, in order: J gene, D gene, clone size, CDR3 length, V gene, CDR3 protein, CDR3 DNA. D genes are given only for firm matches. The size of a clone is reported for some rows only, either as once, few or many, or as a class for expanded clones.

TRBJ2-1 - once 13 TRBV12-3/TRBV12-4 CASSLRVTSGQFF TGTGCCAGCAGTTTACGGGTTACTAGTGGGCAGTTCTTC
TRBJ2-1 - - 14 TRBV3-1/TRBV3-2 CASSQGLDGKEQFF TGTGCCAGCAGCCAAGGACTAGACGGGAAGGAGCAGTTCTTC
TRBJ2-1 TRBD1 - 16 TRBV6-6 CASTENIDRVRFEQFF TGTGCCAGCACCGAAAACATAGACAGGGTTCGGTTTGAGCAGTTCTTC
TRBJ1-1 TRBD1 - 15 TRBV5-4 CASSWDRGPNTEAFF TGTGCCAGCAGCTGGGACAGGGGGCCGAACACTGAAGCTTTCTTT
TRBJ2-1 - once 16 TRBV11-3 CASSSQGLSGGNEQFF TGTGCCAGCAGCAGCCAGGGACTGAGTGGGGGGAATGAGCAGTTCTTC
TRBJ1-2 TRBD1 medium-sized 17 TRBV5-6 CASSSDRGHFENYGYTF TGTGCCAGCAGCTCAGACAGGGGGCATTTCGAAAACTATGGCTACACCTTC
TRBJ2-1 TRBD2 once 16 TRBV28 CASSALTSGSYNEQFF TGTGCCAGCAGTGCCTTGACTAGCGGTTCCTACAATGAGCAGTTCTTC
TRBJ2-7 - - 13 TRBV7-2 CASTPGLPYEQYF TGTGCCAGCACCCCAGGATTGCCCTACGAGCAGTACTTC
TRBJ2-5 - - 11 TRBV2 CASTGEETQYF TGTGCCAGCACGGGAGAAGAGACCCAGTACTTC
TRBJ1-5 - - 17 TRBV7-9 CASSLSPLDGSNQPQHF TGTGCCAGCAGCTTATCCCCCCTAGACGGTAGCAATCAGCCCCAGCATTTT
TRBJ1-1 - - 15 TRBV5-1 CASSPGQLMNTEAFF TGCGCCAGCAGCCCCGGACAGCTCATGAACACTGAAGCTTTCTTT
TRBJ2-4 - - 15 TRBV25-1 CASSEYSTGGNIQYF TGTGCCAGCAGTGAATATAGCACCGGCGGGAACATTCAGTACTTC
TRBJ1-2 TRBD1 once 14 TRBV5-1 CASSLADRRNGYTF TGCGCCAGCAGCTTGGCGGACAGGAGAAATGGCTACACCTTC
TRBJ1-4 - - 12 TRBV27 CASSSLNEKLFF TGTGCCAGCAGTTCCCTTAATGAAAAACTGTTTTTT
TRBJ2-7 TRBD1 - 15 TRBV6-5 CASSPRDRDDYEQYF TGTGCCAGCAGCCCACGGGACAGGGACGACTACGAGCAGTACTTC
TRBJ1-2 - - 14 TRBV27 CASSSTVGNYGYTF TGTGCCAGCAGTTCGACAGTGGGAAACTATGGCTACACCTTC
TRBJ1-3 - - 13 TRBV3-1/TRBV3-2 CASSQDLGNTIYF TGTGCCAGCAGCCAAGACCTCGGAAACACCATATATTTT
TRBJ2-3 TRBD2 - 15 TRBV7-9 CASSFSGMGTDTQYF TGTGCCAGCAGCTTTAGCGGGATGGGCACAGATACGCAGTATTTT
TRBJ1-1 TRBD1 - 14 TRBV19 CASSADRGNTEAFF TGTGCCAGTAGTGCGGACAGGGGGAACACTGAAGCTTTCTTT
TRBJ2-7 - - 13 TRBV19 CASGLGQDYEQYF TGTGCCAGTGGGCTGGGGCAGGACTACGAGCAGTACTTC
TRBJ1-2 - - 13 TRBV7-2 CASSLQGSYGYTF TGTGCCAGCAGCTTACAGGGGAGTTATGGCTACACCTTC
TRBJ2-5 TRBD1 - 15 TRBV6-5 CASSPPTGVQETQYF TGTGCCAGCAGCCCCCCAACAGGGGTTCAAGAGACCCAGTACTTC
TRBJ2-1 - few 16 TRBV6-1 CASSEARGLGGDEQFF TGTGCCAGCAGTGAAGCGCGGGGACTCGGAGGCGATGAGCAGTTCTTC
TRBJ2-1 - - 19 TRBV6-2/TRBV6-3 CASSSQTPGLHTIYNEQFF TGTGCCAGCAGTTCTCAGACCCCGGGACTCCACACAATTTACAATGAGCAGTTCTTC
TRBJ2-5 - - 12 TRBV7-2 CASSRERETQYF TGTGCCAGCAGCCGGGAAAGAGAGACCCAGTACTTC
TRBJ2-2 - - 15 TRBV7-3 CASSQLGTNTGELFF TGTGCCAGCAGCCAACTAGGGACGAACACCGGGGAGCTGTTTTTT
TRBJ2-6 TRBD1 - 17 TRBV28 CASISGQVYSGANVLTF TGTGCCAGCATTAGTGGACAGGTTTACTCTGGGGCCAACGTCCTGACTTTC
TRBJ2-7 - few 12 TRBV7-9 CASSLGGGEQYF TGTGCCAGCAGCTTGGGAGGTGGCGAGCAGTACTTC